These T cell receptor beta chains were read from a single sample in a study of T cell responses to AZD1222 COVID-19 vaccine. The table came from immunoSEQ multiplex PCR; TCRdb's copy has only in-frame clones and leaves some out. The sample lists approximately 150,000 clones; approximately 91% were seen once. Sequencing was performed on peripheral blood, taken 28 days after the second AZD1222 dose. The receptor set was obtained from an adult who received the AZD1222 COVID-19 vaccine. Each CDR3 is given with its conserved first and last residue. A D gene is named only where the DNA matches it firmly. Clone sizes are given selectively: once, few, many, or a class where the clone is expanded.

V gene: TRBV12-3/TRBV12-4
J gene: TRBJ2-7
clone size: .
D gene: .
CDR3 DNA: TGTGCCAGCAGTCCCGTGGGAGGTCCCGAGCAGTACTTC
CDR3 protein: CASSPVGGPEQYF

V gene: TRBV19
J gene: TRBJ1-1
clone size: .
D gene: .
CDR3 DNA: TGTGCCAGTAGTATAGGGGCCACTCGGGGGAACACTGAAGCTTTCTTT
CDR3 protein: CASSIGATRGNTEAFF

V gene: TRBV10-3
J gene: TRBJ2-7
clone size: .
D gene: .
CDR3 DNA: TGTGCCATCGGCGGAGGTTCCTACGAGCAGTACTTC
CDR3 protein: CAIGGGSYEQYF

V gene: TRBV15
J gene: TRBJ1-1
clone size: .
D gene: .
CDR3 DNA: TGTGCCACCAGCAGAGATTTTGGGAACACTGAAGCTTTCTTT
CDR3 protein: CATSRDFGNTEAFF

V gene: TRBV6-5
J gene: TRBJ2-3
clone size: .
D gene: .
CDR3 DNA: TGTGCCAGCAGAGGGGGGGTCAGCACAGATACGCAGTATTTT
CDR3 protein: CASRGGVSTDTQYF

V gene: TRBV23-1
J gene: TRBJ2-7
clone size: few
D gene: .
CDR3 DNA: TGCGCCAGCAGTCGAACGGAGCCCAGGGCGTCCTACGAGCAGTACTTC
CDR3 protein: CASSRTEPRASYEQYF

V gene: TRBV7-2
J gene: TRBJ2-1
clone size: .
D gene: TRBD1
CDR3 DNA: TGTGCCAGCAGCCCACCCCTAGGGACAGGGATTTTTGAGCAGTTCTTC
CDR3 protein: CASSPPLGTGIFEQFF

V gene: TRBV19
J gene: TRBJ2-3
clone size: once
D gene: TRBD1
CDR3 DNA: TGTGCCAGTAGTATGGACAGGGGCCCTCGAGATACGCAGTATTTT
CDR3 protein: CASSMDRGPRDTQYF

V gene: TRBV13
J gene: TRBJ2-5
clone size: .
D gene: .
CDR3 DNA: TGTGCCAGCAGCTTACAGGCGGGGAGTAACCAAGAGACCCAGTACTTC
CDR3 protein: CASSLQAGSNQETQYF

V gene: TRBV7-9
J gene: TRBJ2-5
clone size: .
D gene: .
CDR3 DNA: TGTGCCAGCAGCTTAGTCGAGACCCAGTACTTC
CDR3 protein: CASSLVETQYF

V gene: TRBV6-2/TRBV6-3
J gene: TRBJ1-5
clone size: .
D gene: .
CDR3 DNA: TGTGCCAGCAGTTATCCGGGGGGCGGTAATCAGCCCCAGCATTTT
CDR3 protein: CASSYPGGGNQPQHF

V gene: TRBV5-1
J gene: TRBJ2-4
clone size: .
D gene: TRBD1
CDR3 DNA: TGCGCCAGCAGCTCGGGACAGATAGCCAAAAACATTCAGTACTTC
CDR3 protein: CASSSGQIAKNIQYF

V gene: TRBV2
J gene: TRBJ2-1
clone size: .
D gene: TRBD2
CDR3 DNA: TGTGCCAGCAGCAGAGAGCGGGGGGCTGGCTACAATGAGCAGTTCTTC
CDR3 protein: CASSRERGAGYNEQFF

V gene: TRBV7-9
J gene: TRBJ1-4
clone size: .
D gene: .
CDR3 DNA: TGTGCCAGCAGCCGCGGGACAATCAATGAAAAACTGTTTTTT
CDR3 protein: CASSRGTINEKLFF

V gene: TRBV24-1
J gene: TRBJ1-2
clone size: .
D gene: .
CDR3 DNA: TGTGCCACCAGTGATGCGGGTCGGAGCTATGGCTACACCTTC
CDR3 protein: CATSDAGRSYGYTF

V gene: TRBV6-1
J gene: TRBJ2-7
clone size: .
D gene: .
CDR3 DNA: TGTGCCAGCAGTGAAGGGGCAGGCGGGGACTCTTTCTCCTACGAGCAGTACTTC
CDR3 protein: CASSEGAGGDSFSYEQYF

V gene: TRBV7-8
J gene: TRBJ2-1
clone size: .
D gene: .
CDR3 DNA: TGTGCCAGCAGAGCCGGTGGAAACTACAATGAGCAGTTCTTC
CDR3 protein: CASRAGGNYNEQFF

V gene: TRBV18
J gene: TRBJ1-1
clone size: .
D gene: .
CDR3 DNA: TGTGCCAGCTCACGGCAGGGGAACACTGAAGCTTTCTTT
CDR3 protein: CASSRQGNTEAFF

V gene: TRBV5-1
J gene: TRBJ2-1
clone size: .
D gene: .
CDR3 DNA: TGCGCCAGCAGCTTAGGACAACCCGTCGATGAGCAGTTCTTC
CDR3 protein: CASSLGQPVDEQFF

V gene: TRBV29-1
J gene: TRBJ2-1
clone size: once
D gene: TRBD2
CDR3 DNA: TGCAGCGTTGTGGGTGGACTAGCGGCCCTTTTCTACAATGAGCAGTTCTTC
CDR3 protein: CSVVGGLAALFYNEQFF

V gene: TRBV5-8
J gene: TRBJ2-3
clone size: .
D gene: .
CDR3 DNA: TGTGCCAGCAGCTTGCGTGCGCATTGGATCGGCACAGATACGCAGTATTTT
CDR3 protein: CASSLRAHWIGTDTQYF

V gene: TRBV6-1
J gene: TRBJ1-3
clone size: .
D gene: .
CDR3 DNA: TGTGCCAGCAGTGGTAGTCTGGCCGGGCACTCTGGAAACACCATATATTTT
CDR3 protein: CASSGSLAGHSGNTIYF

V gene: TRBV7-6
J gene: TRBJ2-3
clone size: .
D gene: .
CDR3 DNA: TGTGCCAGCAGCTCGAGACATGAGTGGCGCTCTAGCACAGATACGCAGTATTTT
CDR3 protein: CASSSRHEWRSSTDTQYF

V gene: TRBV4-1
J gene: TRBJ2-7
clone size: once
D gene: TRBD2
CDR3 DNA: TGCGCCAGCAGGGAGCGGGATACCCACTACGAGCAGTACTTC
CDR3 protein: CASRERDTHYEQYF

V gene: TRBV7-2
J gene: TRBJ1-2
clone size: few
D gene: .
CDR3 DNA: TGTGCCAGCAGCTTAGAGGTCGCTGAGGGGCGGGGTGGCTACACCTTC
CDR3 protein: CASSLEVAEGRGGYTF

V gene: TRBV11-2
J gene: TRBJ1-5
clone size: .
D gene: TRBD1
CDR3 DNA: TGTGCCAGCAGTGGGGACAGAAACAATCAGCCCCAGCATTTT
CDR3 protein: CASSGDRNNQPQHF

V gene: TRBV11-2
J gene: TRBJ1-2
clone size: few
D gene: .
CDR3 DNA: TGTGCCAGCAGCTTAGAGGGCGTGGGCTACACCTTC
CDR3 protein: CASSLEGVGYTF

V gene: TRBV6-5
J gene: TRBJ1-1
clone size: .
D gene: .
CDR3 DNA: TGTGCCAGCAGTTACTCAGGGGTTGCGAACACTGAAGCTTTCTTT
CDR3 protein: CASSYSGVANTEAFF

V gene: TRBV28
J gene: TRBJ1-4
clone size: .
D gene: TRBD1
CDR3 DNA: TGTGCCAGCAGTAACGCAGGAGGACAGGGGCGACCAACTAATGAAAAACTGTTTTTT
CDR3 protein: CASSNAGGQGRPTNEKLFF

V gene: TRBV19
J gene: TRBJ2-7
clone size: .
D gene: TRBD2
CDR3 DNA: TGTGCCAGTAGTATGCTCCCTTCCGGGACTAGCGGCTACGAGCAGTACTTC
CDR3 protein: CASSMLPSGTSGYEQYF

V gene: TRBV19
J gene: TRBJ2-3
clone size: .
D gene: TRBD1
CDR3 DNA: TGTGCCAGTAGCGTTCAGGGGGCCAGCACAGATACGCAGTATTTT
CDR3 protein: CASSVQGASTDTQYF

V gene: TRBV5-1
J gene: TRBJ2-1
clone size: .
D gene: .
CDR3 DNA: TGCGCCAGCAGCCTCTCTAGCATCTTCGGGTACAATGAGCAGTTCTTC
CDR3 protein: CASSLSSIFGYNEQFF

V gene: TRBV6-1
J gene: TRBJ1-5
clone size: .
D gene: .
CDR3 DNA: TGTGCCAGCAGTGACCCCGGCGGGGGCTACAATCAGCCCCAGCATTTT
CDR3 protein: CASSDPGGGYNQPQHF

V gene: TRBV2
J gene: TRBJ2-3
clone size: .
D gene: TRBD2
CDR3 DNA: TGTGCCAGCAGTGAAGGTCGGACTAGCTCCACAGATACGCAGTATTTT
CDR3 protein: CASSEGRTSSTDTQYF

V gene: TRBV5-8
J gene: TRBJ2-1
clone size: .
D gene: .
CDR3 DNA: TGTGCCAGCATCGGGTGGGGGAGCTCCTACAATGAGCAGTTCTTC
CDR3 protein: CASIGWGSSYNEQFF

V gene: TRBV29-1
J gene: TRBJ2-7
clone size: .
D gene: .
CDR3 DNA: TGCAGCGTGGTACGGGACACTTCCTACGAGCAGTACTTC
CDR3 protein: CSVVRDTSYEQYF

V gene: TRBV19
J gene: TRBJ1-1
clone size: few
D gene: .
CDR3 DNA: TGTGCCAGTATGAGTCTGGGATACACTGAAGCTTTCTTT
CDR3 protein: CASMSLGYTEAFF

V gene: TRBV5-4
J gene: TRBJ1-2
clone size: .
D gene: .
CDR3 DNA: TGTGCCAGCAGCCTTACAGGGTTCTCGGATGGCTACACCTTC
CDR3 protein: CASSLTGFSDGYTF

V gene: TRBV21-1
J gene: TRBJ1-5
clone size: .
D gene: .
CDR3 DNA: TGTGCCAGCAGCAAAAAGGAACAGCTCTATAGCAATCAGCCCCAGCATTTT
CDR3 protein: CASSKKEQLYSNQPQHF

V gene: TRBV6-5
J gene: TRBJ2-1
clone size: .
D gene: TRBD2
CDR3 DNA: TGTGCCAGCAGTTTAGCGGGAGGGGACAATGAGCAGTTCTTC
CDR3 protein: CASSLAGGDNEQFF

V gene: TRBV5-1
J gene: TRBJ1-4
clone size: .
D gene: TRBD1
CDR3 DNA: TGCGCCAGCAGCTTGGCCGGGACAGGCCTCAATGAAAAACTGTTTTTT
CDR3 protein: CASSLAGTGLNEKLFF

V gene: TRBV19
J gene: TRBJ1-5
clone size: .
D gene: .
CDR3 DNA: TGTGCCAGTAGTTGGAAAGGATTTATTCAGCCCCAGCATTTT
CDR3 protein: CASSWKGFIQPQHF

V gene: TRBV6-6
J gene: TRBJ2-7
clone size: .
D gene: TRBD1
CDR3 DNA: TGTGCCAGCAGTTACGGCAGGGGGCTTTACGAGCAGTACTTC
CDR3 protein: CASSYGRGLYEQYF

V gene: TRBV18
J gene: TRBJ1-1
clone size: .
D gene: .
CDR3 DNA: TGTGCCAGCTCCCCGGGACTAACGAGCACTGAAGCTTTCTTT
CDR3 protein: CASSPGLTSTEAFF

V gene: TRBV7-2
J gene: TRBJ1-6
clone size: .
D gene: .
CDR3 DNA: TGTGCCAGCAGCCCCCCGGCTACGAATTCACCCCTCCACTTT
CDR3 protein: CASSPPATNSPLHF

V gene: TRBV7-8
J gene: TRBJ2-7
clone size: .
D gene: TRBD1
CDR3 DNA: TGTGCCAGCAGCTTAGCGCCGGGGACAGGGGGCCTCCAAAACTACGAGCAGTACTTC
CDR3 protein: CASSLAPGTGGLQNYEQYF